The present T cell receptor (beta chain) was sequenced within a study of T cells in localized non-small cell lung cancer. Clones were read by immunoSEQ multiplex PCR, and TCRdb kept only the in-frame ones, dropping some. The table records fewer than 50,000 clones, approximately 83% of them present only once. This clone was observed a handful of times. Its specificity is unknown. The study's findings and limits: Sequence data derive from only one tumor region, so heterogeneity remains possible.

This sequence originates from a man aged 35-75 years with stage II lung adenocarcinoma. Source: PBMCs, taken before any cancer treatment.

Written as DNA, the CDR3 is TGTGCCAGCAGCCTTAAGACAGGGGTGGTGATCACTGAAGCTTTCTTT. Translation: CASSLKTGVVITEAFF. The J gene is TRBJ1-1, the V gene TRBV4-2; 8 positions agree with TRBD1. This CDR3 is built from 16 residues. Germline V CDR1 and CDR2: LGHNA, YNFKEQ. Trimming took 4 bases from V and 4 from J; bases not matched to a gene: 11.